This TCR beta chain derives from a study of control samples from healthy donors and cancer patients. The repertoire was sequenced with immunoSEQ multiplex PCR; TCRdb's copy has only in-frame clones and lacks some. The repertoire holds some 35,000 clones, with approximately 93% as singletons. The V end lost 8 bases, the J end lost 6 bases, and 14 bases lay between the germline ends. The CDR3 is 13 amino acids. From germline, CDR1 is SGHTA and CDR2 FQGNSA. The chain carries TRBV7-2 and TRBJ1-5, with a possible D match to TRBD1 (5 bases). The TCR originated in a man aged 35 to 55 with colorectal cancer. Sequencing input: PBMCs. The CDR3 sequence: CASGPGGGQPQHF. As DNA, the CDR3 is TGTGCCAGCGGACCGGGGGGTGGTCAGCCCCAGCATTTT.